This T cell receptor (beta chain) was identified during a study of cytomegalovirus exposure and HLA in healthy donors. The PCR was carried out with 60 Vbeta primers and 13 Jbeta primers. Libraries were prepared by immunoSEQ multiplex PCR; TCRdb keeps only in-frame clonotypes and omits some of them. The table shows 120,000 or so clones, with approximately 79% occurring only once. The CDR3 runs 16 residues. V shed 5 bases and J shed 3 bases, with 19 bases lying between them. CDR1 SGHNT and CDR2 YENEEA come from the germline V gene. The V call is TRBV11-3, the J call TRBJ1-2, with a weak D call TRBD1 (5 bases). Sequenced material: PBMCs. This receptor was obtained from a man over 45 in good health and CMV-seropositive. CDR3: CASSRYVQARDYGYTF. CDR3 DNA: TGTGCCAGCAGCCGTTATGTCCAGGCCAGGGACTATGGCTACACCTTC.